This entry concerns a single T cell receptor beta chain. In the original processing: Reference gene primer amplification in the assay estimated nucleated cell counts. TCRdb's table, derived via immunoSEQ multiplex PCR, lists solely in-frame clones and lacks some. The V and J calls and the clone size are those of that table, but D and trimming were determined from the DNA. The table has 200,000 to 250,000 clones, approximately 82% seen once; the top ten hold approximately 10%. CDR3 length equals 18 residues. Germline lookup yields CDR1 LGHNT and CDR2 FRNRAP. The ends were cut back, 1 base at V and 3 bases at J, with 20 bases in the middle. The data derive from a study of blood T cell repertoires in COVID-19. Study information: Specimens from acute and convalescent COVID-19 originated in the United States, Italy and Spain. Sample material is recorded as cDNA or gDNA derived from T cells, B-cell-depleted T cells, or PBMCs.

V gene TRBV12-5 combines with J gene TRBJ2-3; D unclear. This receptor was identified in a man aged 45-65 years with active or convalescent COVID-19. Sequenced sample: peripheral blood. For the CDR3, the DNA is TGTGCTAGTGGTTTGGAGTACGCGGCAGACTTATTAACAGATACGCAGTATTTT. It yields the protein CASGLEYAADLLTDTQYF.